The rows below give T cell receptor beta chains drawn from one sample of a study of regulatory T cells in long-lasting Graves disease. TCRdb re-derived calls from the multiplex PCR reads in MiXCR, one entry per CDR3 protein. This sample has over 350,000 distinct CDR3 sequences, with over 14% found just once. The sample was also reused in another study, on T cells in Graves' hyperthyroidism and ophthalmopathy.

Sample: peripheral blood mononuclear cells (PBMCs), taken at new diagnosis, from a patient treated with antithyroid drugs. These receptors were collected from a woman between 40 and 50 years old with Graves disease. Each CDR3 is given with its conserved first and last residue.

j_call,v_call,cdr3_aa
TRBJ2-7,TRBV28,CASSLSAGGSNEQYF
TRBJ1-3,TRBV13,CASSLGPQSGNTIYF
TRBJ2-3,TRBV29-1,CSVVIPQAAGTDTQYF
TRBJ2-1,TRBV12-3/TRBV12-4,CASSLAGGRNEQFF
TRBJ2-5,TRBV29-1,CSGADNPKETQYF
TRBJ1-5,TRBV2,CASSEEKGSNQPQHF
TRBJ2-7,TRBV29-1,CSAAGGNSYEQYF
TRBJ2-3,TRBV29-1,CSVSRGGRDTQYF
TRBJ2-4,TRBV27,CASSSTPPNIQYF
TRBJ2-4,TRBV12-3/TRBV12-4,CASSLRQGAKNIQYF
TRBJ2-7,TRBV5-1,CASSLRFSDEQYF
TRBJ2-1,TRBV2,CASSEGTTYNEQFF
TRBJ1-2,TRBV27,CASSIRQGYFYTF
TRBJ2-3,TRBV6-2/TRBV6-3,CASTPELASTDTQYF
TRBJ1-5,TRBV15,CATSRTGDGNQPQHF
TRBJ2-1,TRBV9,CASSVVGDWSSYNEQFF
TRBJ1-2,TRBV3-1,CASRQPARTYVYTF
TRBJ2-3,TRBV6-2/TRBV6-3,CASSYTGPDTQYF
TRBJ1-2,TRBV12-3/TRBV12-4,CASTQRGQGDGYTF
TRBJ1-2,TRBV10-3,CAISESTYGYTF
TRBJ2-1,TRBV28,CASRPRGNEQFF
TRBJ1-5,TRBV28,CASSLEQHSNQPQHF
TRBJ1-2,TRBV24-1,CATSDRADSSNYGYTF
TRBJ2-1,TRBV3-1,CASSRSLVEQFF
TRBJ2-4,TRBV11-3,CASSPFGQGNIQYF
TRBJ2-3,TRBV5-4,CASSHGNQRDTQYF
TRBJ1-1,TRBV24-1,CATSETGRWTEAFF
TRBJ2-7,TRBV7-8,CASTRFLQRAGEQYF
TRBJ1-1,TRBV7-8,CASNPLRVAGFTEAFF
TRBJ1-1,TRBV5-1,CASSSTGASETNTEAFF
TRBJ2-5,TRBV6-5,CASSYSDRGRETQYF
TRBJ2-2,TRBV5-1,CASSSTGRTGELFF
TRBJ2-1,TRBV9,CASSALGTSWGEQFF
TRBJ1-1,TRBV14,CASSQDRQQDTEAFF
TRBJ2-7,TRBV11-2,CASSLDHEQYF
TRBJ2-1,TRBV28,CASSPRTPNEQFF
TRBJ2-7,TRBV7-4,CASSTALEGRPYEQYF